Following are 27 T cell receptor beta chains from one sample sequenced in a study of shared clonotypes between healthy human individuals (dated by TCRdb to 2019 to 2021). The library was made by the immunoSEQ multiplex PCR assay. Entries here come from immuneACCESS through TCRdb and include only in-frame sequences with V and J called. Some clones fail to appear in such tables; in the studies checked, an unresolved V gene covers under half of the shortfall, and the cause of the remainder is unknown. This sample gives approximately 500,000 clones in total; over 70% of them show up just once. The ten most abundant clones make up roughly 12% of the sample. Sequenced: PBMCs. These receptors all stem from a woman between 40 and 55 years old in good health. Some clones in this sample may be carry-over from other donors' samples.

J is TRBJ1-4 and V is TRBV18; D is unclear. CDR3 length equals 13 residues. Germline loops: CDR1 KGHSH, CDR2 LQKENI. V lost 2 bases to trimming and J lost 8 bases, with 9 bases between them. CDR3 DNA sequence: TGTGCCAGCTCACCATCGAGCTGGGAAAAACTGTTTTTT. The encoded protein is CASSPSSWEKLFF.

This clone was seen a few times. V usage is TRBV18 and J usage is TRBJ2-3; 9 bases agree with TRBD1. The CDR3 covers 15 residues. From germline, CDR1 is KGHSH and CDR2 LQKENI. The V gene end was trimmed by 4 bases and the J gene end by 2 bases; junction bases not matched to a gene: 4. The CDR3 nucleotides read TGTGCCAGCTCACGACAGGGGGAACCCACAGATACGCAGTATTTT. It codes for CASSRQGEPTDTQYF.

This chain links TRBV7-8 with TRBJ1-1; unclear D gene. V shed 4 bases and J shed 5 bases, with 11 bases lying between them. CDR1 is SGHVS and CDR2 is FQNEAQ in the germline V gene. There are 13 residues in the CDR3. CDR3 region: CASSYRLRTEAFF. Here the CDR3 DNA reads TGTGCCAGCAGCTATCGGCTTAGGACTGAAGCTTTCTTT.

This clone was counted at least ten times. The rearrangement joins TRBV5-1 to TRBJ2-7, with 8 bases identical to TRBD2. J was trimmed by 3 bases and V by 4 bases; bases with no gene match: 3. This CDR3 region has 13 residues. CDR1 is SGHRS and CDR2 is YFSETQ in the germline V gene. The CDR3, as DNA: TGCGCCAGCAGCGGGACTAGTAGCTACGAGCAGTACTTC. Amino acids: CASSGTSSYEQYF. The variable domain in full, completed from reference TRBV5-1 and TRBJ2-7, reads KAGVTQTPRYLIKTRGQQVTLSCSPISGHRSVSWYQQTPGQGLQFLFEYFSETQRNKGNFPGRFSGRQFSNSRSEMNVSTLELGDSALYLCASSGTSSYEQYFGPGTRLTVT.

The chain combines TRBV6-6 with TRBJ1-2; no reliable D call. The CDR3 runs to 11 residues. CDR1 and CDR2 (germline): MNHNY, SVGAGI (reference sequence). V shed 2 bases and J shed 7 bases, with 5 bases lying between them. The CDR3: CASSYRRGYTF. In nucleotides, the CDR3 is TGTGCCAGCAGTTACAGGCGTGGCTACACCTTC.

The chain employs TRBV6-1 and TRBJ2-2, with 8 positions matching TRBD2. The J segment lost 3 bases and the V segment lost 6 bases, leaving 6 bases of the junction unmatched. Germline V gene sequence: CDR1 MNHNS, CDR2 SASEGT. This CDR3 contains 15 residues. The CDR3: CASRPGLADTGELFF. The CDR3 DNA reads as TGTGCCAGCAGGCCTGGACTAGCCGACACCGGGGAGCTGTTTTTT.

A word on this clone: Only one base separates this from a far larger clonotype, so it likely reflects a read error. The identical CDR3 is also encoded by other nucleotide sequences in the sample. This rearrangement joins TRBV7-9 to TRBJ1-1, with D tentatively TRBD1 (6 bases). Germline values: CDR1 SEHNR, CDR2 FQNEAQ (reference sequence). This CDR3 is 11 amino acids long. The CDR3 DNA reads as TGTGCAAGCAGCTTAGCGGGGGCAGCTTTCTTT. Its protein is CASSLAGAAFF.

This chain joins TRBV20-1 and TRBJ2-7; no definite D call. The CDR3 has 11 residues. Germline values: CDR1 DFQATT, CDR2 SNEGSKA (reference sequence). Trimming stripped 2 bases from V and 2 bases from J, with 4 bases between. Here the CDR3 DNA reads TGCAGTGCTAGAATTACCTACGAGCAGTACTTC. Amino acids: CSARITYEQYF.

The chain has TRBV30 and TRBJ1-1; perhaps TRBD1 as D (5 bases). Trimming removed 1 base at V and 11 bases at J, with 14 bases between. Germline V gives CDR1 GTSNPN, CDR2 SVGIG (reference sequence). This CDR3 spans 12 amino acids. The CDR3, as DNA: TGTGCCTGGAGTGCCGGGACTACCGGGGCTTTCTTT. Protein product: CAWSAGTTGAFF. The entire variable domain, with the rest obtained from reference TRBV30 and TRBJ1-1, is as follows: SQTIHQWPATLVQPVGSPLSLECTVEGTSNPNLYWYRQAAGRGLQLLFYSVGIGQISSEVPQNLSASRPQDRQFILSSKKLLLSDSGFYLCAWSAGTTGAFFGQGTRLTVV.

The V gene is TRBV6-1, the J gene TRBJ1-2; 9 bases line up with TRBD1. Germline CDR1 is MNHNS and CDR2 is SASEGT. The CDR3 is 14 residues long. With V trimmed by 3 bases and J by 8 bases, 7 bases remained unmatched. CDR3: CASSDLGQGNGYTF. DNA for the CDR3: TGTGCCAGCAGTGATCTCGGACAGGGGAACGGCTACACCTTC.

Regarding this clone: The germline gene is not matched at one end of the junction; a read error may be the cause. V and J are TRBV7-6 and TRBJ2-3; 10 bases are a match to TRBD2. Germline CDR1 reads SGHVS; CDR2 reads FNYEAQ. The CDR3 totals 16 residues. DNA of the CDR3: TGTGTCAGCAGCTTGGTAGCGGGAGGCCTCACAGATACGCAGTATTTT. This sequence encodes CVSSLVAGGLTDTQYF.

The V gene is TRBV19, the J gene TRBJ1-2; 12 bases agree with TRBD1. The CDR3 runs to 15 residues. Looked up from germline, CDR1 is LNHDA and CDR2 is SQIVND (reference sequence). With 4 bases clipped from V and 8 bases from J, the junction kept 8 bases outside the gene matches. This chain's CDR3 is CASSTGDRGRQGYTF. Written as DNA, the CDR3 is TGTGCCAGTAGTACCGGGGACAGGGGGCGGCAAGGCTACACCTTC.

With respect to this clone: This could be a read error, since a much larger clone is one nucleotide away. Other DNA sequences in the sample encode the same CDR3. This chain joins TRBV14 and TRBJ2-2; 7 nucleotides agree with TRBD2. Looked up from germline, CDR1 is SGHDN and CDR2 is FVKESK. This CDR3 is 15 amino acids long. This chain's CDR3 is CASSQKLANTGELFF. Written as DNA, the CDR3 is TGTGCCAGCAGCCAAAAACTAGCGAACACCGGGGAGCTGTTTTTC.

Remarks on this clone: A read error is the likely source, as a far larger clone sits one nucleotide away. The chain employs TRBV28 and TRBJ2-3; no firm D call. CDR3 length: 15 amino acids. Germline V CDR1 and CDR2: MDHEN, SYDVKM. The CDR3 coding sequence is TGTGCCAGCAGTTTTACGGCCCAAGTCCGCAATACGCGGTATTTT. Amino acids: CASSFTAQVRNTRYF.

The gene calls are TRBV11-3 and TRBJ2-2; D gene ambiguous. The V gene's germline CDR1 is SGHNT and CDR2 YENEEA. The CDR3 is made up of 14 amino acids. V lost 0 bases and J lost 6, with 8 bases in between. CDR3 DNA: TGTGCCAGCAGCTTAGATCCCGGGCCCGGGGAGCTGTTTTTT. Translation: CASSLDPGPGELFF.

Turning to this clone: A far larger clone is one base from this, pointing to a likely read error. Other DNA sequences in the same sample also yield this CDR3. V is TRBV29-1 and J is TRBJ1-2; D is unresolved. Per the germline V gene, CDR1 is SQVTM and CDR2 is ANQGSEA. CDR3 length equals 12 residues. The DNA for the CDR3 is TGCAGCCCCGAAATGGTCCCCTATGGCTACACTTTC. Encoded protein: CSPEMVPYGYTF.

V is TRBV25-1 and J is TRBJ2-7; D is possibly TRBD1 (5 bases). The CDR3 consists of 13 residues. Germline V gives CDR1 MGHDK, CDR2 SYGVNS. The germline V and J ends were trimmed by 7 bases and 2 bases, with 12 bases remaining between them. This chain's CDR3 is CASISTVTYEQYF. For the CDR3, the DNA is TGTGCCAGCATCTCGACAGTAACCTACGAGCAGTACTTC.

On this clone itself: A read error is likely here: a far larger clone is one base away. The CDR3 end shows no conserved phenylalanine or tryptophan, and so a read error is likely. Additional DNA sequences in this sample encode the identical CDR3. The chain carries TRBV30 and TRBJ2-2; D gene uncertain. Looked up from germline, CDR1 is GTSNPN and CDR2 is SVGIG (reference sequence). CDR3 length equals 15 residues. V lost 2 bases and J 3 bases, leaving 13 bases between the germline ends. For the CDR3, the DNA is TGTGCCTGGAGTCTAGGTCGAGTTGACACCGGGGAGCTGTTTCTT. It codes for CAWSLGRVDTGELFL.

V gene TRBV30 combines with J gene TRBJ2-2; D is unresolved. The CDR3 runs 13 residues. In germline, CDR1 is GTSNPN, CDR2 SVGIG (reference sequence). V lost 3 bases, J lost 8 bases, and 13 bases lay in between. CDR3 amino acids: CAWSLRSAGELFF. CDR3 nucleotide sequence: TGTGCCTGGAGCCTCCGCTCGGCTGGGGAGCTGTTTTTT.

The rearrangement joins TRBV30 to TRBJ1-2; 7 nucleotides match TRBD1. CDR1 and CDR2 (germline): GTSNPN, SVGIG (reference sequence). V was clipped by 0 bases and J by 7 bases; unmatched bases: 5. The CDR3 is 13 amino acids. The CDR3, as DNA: TGTGCCTGGAGTGTACAGGGGCTGGTTGGCTACACCTTC. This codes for CAWSVQGLVGYTF.

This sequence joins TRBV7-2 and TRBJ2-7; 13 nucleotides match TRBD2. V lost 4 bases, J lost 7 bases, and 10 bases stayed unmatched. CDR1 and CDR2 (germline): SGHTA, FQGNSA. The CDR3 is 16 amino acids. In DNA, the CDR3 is TGTGCCAGCAGCTCTGGGACTAGCGGGAACACAGGGGAGCAGTACTTC. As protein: CASSSGTSGNTGEQYF.

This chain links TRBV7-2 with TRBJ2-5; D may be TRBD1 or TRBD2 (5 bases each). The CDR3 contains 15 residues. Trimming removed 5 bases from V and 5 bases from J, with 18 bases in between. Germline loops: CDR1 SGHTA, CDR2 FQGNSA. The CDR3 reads CASSKRALGVETQYF. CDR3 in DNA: TGTGCCAGCAGCAAAAGGGCCCTGGGGGTGGAGACCCAGTACTTC.

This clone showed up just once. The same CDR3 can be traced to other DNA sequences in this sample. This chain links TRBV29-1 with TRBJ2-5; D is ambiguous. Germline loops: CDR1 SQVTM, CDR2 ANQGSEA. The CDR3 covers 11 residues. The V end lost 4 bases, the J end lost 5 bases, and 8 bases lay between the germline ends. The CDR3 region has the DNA TGCAGCGTTGCCCCCGGGGAGACCCAGTACTTC. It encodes CSVAPGETQYF. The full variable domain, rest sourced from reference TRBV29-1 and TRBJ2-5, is SAVISQKPSRDICQRGTSLTIQCQVDSQVTMMFWYRQQPGQSLTLIATANQGSEATYESGFVIDKFPISRPNLTFSTLTVSNMSPEDSSIYLCSVAPGETQYFGPGTRLLVL.

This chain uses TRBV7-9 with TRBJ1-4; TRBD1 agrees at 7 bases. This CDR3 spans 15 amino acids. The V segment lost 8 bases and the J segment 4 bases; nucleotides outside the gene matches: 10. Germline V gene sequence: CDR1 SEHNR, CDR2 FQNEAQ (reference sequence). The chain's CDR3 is CASGPTGYGNEKLFF. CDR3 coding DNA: TGTGCCAGCGGCCCGACAGGGTACGGTAATGAAAAACTGTTTTTT.

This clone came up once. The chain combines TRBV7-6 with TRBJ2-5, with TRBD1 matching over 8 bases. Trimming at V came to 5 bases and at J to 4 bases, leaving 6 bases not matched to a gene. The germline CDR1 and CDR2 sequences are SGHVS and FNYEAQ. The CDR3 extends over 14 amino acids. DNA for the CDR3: TGTGCCAGCAGCCAGTACAGGGGGACAGAGACCCAGTACTTC. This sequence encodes CASSQYRGTETQYF.

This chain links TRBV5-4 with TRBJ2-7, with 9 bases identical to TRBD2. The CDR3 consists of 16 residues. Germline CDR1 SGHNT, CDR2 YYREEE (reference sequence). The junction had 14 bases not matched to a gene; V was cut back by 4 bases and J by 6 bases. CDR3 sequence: CASSVSSGTGRSEQYF. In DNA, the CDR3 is TGTGCCAGCAGCGTCTCTAGCGGGACCGGGCGAAGCGAGCAGTACTTC.

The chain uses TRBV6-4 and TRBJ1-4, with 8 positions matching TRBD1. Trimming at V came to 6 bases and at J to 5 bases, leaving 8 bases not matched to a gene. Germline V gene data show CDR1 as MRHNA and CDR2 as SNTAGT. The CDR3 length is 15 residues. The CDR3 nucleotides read TGTGCCAGCAGCGATACGACAGGGGAGAATGAAAAACTGTTTTTT. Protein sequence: CASSDTTGENEKLFF.